The source of this T cell receptor beta chain is a study of blood T cell repertoires in COVID-19. The CDR3 has 15 amino acids. Germline V CDR1 and CDR2: SQVTM, ANQGSEA. V was clipped by 0 bases and J by 7 bases, with 18 bases between them. Sequencing used immunoSEQ multiplex PCR; TCRdb keeps in-frame clones, though not all of them. The sample lists 140,000 to 150,000 clones, roughly 84% occurring once. This sequence joins TRBV29-1 and TRBJ2-5; TRBD1 is a possible D gene (6 bases). This TCR was sampled from a man in his sixties with active or convalescent COVID-19. Sample: peripheral blood. CDR3 loop: CSVEDPGTKMGTQYF. CDR3 sequence (DNA): TGCAGCGTTGAAGATCCAGGGACAAAGATGGGGACCCAGTACTTC.